Listed here are 25 T cell receptor beta chains from one sample, sequenced in a study of T cells after yellow fever vaccination. MiXCR was run by TCRdb on the 5' RACE reads, yielding one entry per CDR3 protein. The repertoire holds 300,000 to 350,000 distinct CDR3 sequences, with around 8.1% as singletons. The source material was PBMCs, sampled approximately 47 days after the first yellow fever vaccination. All receptors come from a man between 18 and 29 years old who received the YFV17D yellow fever vaccine.

This clonotype occurred a few times. The chain is built from TRBV3-1 and TRBJ2-5, with D unresolved. CDR1 and CDR2 (germline): LGHDT, YNNKEL (reference sequence). This CDR3 contains 12 residues. V shed 4 bases and J shed 9 bases, with 12 bases lying between them. The CDR3 protein is CASSPRDESQYF. CDR3 DNA: TGTGCCAGCAGCCCTAGAGATGAGTCCCAGTACTTC.

The CDR3 protein is CSAREPGNTIYF. The CDR3 coding sequence is TGCAGTGCTAGGGAACCCGGAAACACCATATATTTT. V gene TRBV20-1 combines with J gene TRBJ1-3; D is unclear. The CDR3 totals 12 residues. Germline V gene data show CDR1 as DFQATT and CDR2 as SNEGSKA (reference sequence). Trimming left V 3 bases short and J 4 bases short, with 7 bases between.

This clonotype was seen only a few times. This chain uses TRBV3-1 with TRBJ2-5; D gene uncertain. Germline V CDR1 and CDR2: LGHDT, YNNKEL (reference sequence). Trimming stripped 2 bases from V and 2 bases from J, with 12 bases between. This CDR3 has 15 amino acids. The chain's CDR3 is CASSQHPRGQETQYF. In DNA, the CDR3 is TGTGCCAGCAGCCAACATCCTAGAGGACAAGAGACCCAGTACTTC.

The chain uses TRBV11-2 and TRBJ2-3; D is possibly TRBD2 (6 bases). The CDR3 loop spans 19 amino acids. Between the trimmed V and J ends, which lost 3 bases and 0 bases, there was a span of 22 bases. Germline V gives CDR1 SGHAT, CDR2 FQNNGV. The CDR3 spells CASSFRNLGWGRSTDTQYF. CDR3 coding DNA: TGTGCCAGCAGCTTCCGAAATTTGGGATGGGGGAGGAGCACAGATACGCAGTATTTT.

This clonotype was seen ten or more times. The V and J genes are TRBV9 and TRBJ1-2; D is unclear. CDR1 and CDR2 (germline): SGDLS, YYNGEE. Trimming cost V 0 bases and J 2 bases, with 5 bases left between them. The CDR3 length is 13 residues. The CDR3 spells CASSVGVNYGYTF. The CDR3 coding sequence is TGTGCCAGCAGCGTAGGGGTGAACTATGGCTACACCTTC.

The gene calls are TRBV6-1 and TRBJ2-5, with 8 positions matching TRBD1. Germline assignment: CDR1 MNHNS and CDR2 SASEGT. This CDR3 region has 14 residues. The ends lost 6 bases at V and 2 bases at J; junction bases unmatched: 5. The DNA of the CDR3 is TGTGCCAGCAGGAGGGGGACAGGACAAGAGACCCAGTACTTC. It yields the protein CASRRGTGQETQYF.

The chain employs TRBV20-1 and TRBJ2-1; TRBD2 matches at 7 bases. Germline values: CDR1 DFQATT, CDR2 SNEGSKA (reference sequence). The CDR3 sequence is 16 residues long. V was clipped by 1 base and J by 0 bases; unmatched bases: 6. The CDR3 DNA follows: TGCAGTGCTAGAGTAGGGCGGGGGACCTCCTACAATGAGCAGTTCTTC. This encodes CSARVGRGTSYNEQFF.

The chain carries TRBV27 and TRBJ1-5; D gene unclear. CDR3 size: 16 residues. The V gene's germline CDR1 is MNHEY and CDR2 SMNVEV (reference sequence). The V end lost 6 bases, the J end lost 0 bases, and 15 bases lay between the germline ends. CDR3 region: CASSLNGADSNQPQHF. CDR3 in DNA: TGTGCCAGCAGCCTTAACGGCGCAGATAGCAATCAGCCCCAGCATTTT.

The chain joins TRBV6-1 to TRBJ2-4, with TRBD2 matching 13 bases. V shed 6 bases, J shed 7 bases, and the junction held 0 bases outside the gene matches. CDR1 MNHNS and CDR2 SASEGT come from the germline V gene. This CDR3 contains 13 residues. CDR3 nucleotides: TGTGCCAGCAGGACTAGCGGGGGGAACATTCAGTACTTC. Its translation is CASRTSGGNIQYF.

This clonotype was seen a few times. The rearrangement uses TRBV5-1 and TRBJ2-2, with 7 bases lining up with TRBD1. With V trimmed by 4 bases and J by 4 bases, 10 bases remained unmatched. This CDR3 contains 16 residues. CDR1 is SGHRS and CDR2 is YFSETQ in the germline V gene. The CDR3 loop is CASSVTGVFGTGELFF. The CDR3 nucleotides read TGCGCCAGCAGCGTCACAGGGGTTTTTGGCACCGGGGAGCTGTTTTTT.

This clonotype was found a few times. J is TRBJ2-1 and V is TRBV6-6; no clear D. The V and J ends lost 2 bases and 8 bases respectively, with 7 bases between them. Germline CDR1 reads MNHNY; CDR2 reads SVGAGI (reference sequence). CDR3 length: 12 residues. DNA of the CDR3: TGTGCCAGCAGTTACATCGGGTATGAGCAGTTCTTC. Its protein is CASSYIGYEQFF.

The chain carries TRBV4-2 and TRBJ2-1; D is perhaps TRBD2 (5 bases). Trimming pared 2 bases from V and 7 bases from J, leaving 21 bases between. CDR3 length equals 17 residues. Germline V lookup: CDR1 LGHNA, CDR2 YNFKEQ. The CDR3 spells CASSQLSAREWKNEQFF. For the CDR3, the DNA is TGTGCCAGCAGCCAACTCTCCGCAAGGGAGTGGAAAAATGAGCAGTTCTTC.

This clonotype showed up many times. The J gene is TRBJ2-1, the V gene TRBV10-2, with D hard to call. Trimming stripped 6 bases from V and 7 bases from J, with 10 bases between. CDR1 and CDR2 from the germline V gene are WSHSY and SAAADI. The length of the CDR3 is 12 residues. In nucleotides, the CDR3 is TGCGCCAGCAGGGAGAGAAGGAATGAGCAGTTCTTC. Translating gives CASRERRNEQFF.

A remark on this clonotype: A read error may account for a junction end that differs from germline. The rearrangement uses TRBV3-1 and TRBJ2-7; D unresolved. The CDR3 length is 17 residues. Germline V CDR1 and CDR2: LGHDT, YNNKEL (reference sequence). Here the CDR3 reads CATSQLGQSLIPYEQYF. For the CDR3, the DNA is TGTGCCACCAGCCAACTTGGGCAAAGCCTAATCCCCTACGAGCAGTACTTC.

The V call is TRBV7-9, the J call TRBJ2-5; D possibly matches TRBD1 or TRBD2 (6 bases each). Germline lookup yields CDR1 SEHNR and CDR2 FQNEAQ (reference sequence). V shed 3 bases and J shed 1 base, with 12 bases lying between them. This CDR3 has 15 amino acids. CDR3 in amino acids: CASSFLGGTQETQYF. The CDR3 DNA reads TGTGCCAGCAGCTTTCTCGGGGGCACCCAAGAGACCCAGTACTTC.

This clonotype came up a few times. The genes are TRBV9 and TRBJ2-1; tentatively, D is TRBD1 (6 bases). Germline V CDR1 and CDR2: SGDLS, YYNGEE. This CDR3 contains 15 residues. Trimming pared 2 bases from V and 9 bases from J, leaving 18 bases between. The chain's CDR3 is CASSVDPTGLTEQFF. The CDR3 coding sequence is TGTGCCAGCAGCGTGGACCCGACAGGACTGACTGAGCAGTTCTTC.

This sequence joins TRBV20-1 and TRBJ1-5; 7 bases agree with TRBD1. In germline, CDR1 is DFQATT, CDR2 SNEGSKA (reference sequence). With 1 base clipped from V and 4 bases from J, the junction kept 7 bases outside the gene matches. This CDR3 is 15 amino acids long. The CDR3 DNA reads TGCAGTGCTAGAGGGGACAGCGGGTTAAATCAGCCCCAGCATTTT. Translation: CSARGDSGLNQPQHF.

The chain recombines TRBV7-9 with TRBJ2-7, with D hard to call. In germline, CDR1 is SEHNR, CDR2 FQNEAQ (reference sequence). Trimming pared 9 bases from V and 3 bases from J, leaving 15 bases between. There are 13 residues in the CDR3. CDR3 amino acids: CASSPPGVYEQYF. The CDR3 coding sequence is TGTGCCAGTAGCCCCCCCGGCGTCTACGAGCAGTACTTC.

This clonotype was observed a few times. The genes are TRBV20-1 and TRBJ2-5, with TRBD2 matching over 15 bases. Germline-derived CDR1 and CDR2 are DFQATT and SNEGSKA (reference sequence). There are 15 residues in the CDR3. The junction had 4 bases not matched to a gene; V was cut back by 7 bases and J by 1 base. The CDR3 nucleotides are TGCAGTGTCCCGGGACTAGCGGGGGGCCAAGAGACCCAGTACTTC. As protein: CSVPGLAGGQETQYF.

The chain recombines TRBV6-2 or TRBV6-3 with TRBJ1-5; perhaps TRBD1 as D (5 bases). Trimming removed 0 bases from V and 6 bases from J, with 12 bases in between. The CDR3 covers 15 residues. Germline assignment: CDR1 MNHEY and CDR2 SVGEGT. DNA for the CDR3: TGTGCCAGCAGTTACTCGATAATGGGGGGTCAGCCCCAGCATTTT. Encoded protein: CASSYSIMGGQPQHF.

This clonotype was counted between two and nine times. The genes are TRBV7-3 and TRBJ1-2, with TRBD1 as a possible D gene (5 bases). This CDR3 is 13 amino acids long. Trimming cost V 8 bases and J 2 bases, with 12 bases left between them. Germline assignment: CDR1 SGHTA and CDR2 FQGTGA. The CDR3, as DNA: TGTGCCAGCCGGGCCGACAGCAACTATGGCTACACCTTC. As protein: CASRADSNYGYTF.

The table lists this clonotype with many counts. The chain combines TRBV5-1 with TRBJ2-5, with 7 bases fitting TRBD1. From germline, CDR1 is SGHRS and CDR2 YFSETQ. The CDR3 runs to 14 residues. V shed 2 bases, J shed 5 bases, and the junction held 6 bases outside the gene matches. CDR3 bases: TGCGCCAGCAGCTTAGAGGGGGCGCGGGAGACCCAGTACTTC. Amino acid sequence: CASSLEGARETQYF.

Comments on this clonotype: Its ends do not fully match the called genes, so a read error is possible. V and J are TRBV6-5 and TRBJ2-6; D gene uncertain. CDR1 MNHEY and CDR2 SVGAGI come from the germline V gene. CDR3 length equals 13 residues. The CDR3 coding sequence is TGTGCCAGCAGTAACTCTGGGGCCAACGTCCTGACTTTC. It specifies CASSNSGANVLTF.

As regards this clonotype: The CDR3 carries no conserved terminal phenylalanine or tryptophan, so it likely arises from a read error. This CDR3 is CASSYGTGSSYNSPLHI. Here the CDR3 DNA reads TGTGCCAGCAGTTACGGTACAGGGAGCTCCTATAATTCACCCCTCCACATT. The V and J genes are TRBV6-5 and TRBJ1-6, with a possible D match to TRBD1 (6 bases). The CDR3 has 17 residues. CDR1 and CDR2 (germline): MNHEY, SVGAGI. Trimming left V 2 bases short and J 0 bases short, with 11 bases between.

The chain is built from TRBV29-1 and TRBJ2-5; no clear D gene. Germline values: CDR1 SQVTM, CDR2 ANQGSEA. The V end lost 2 bases, the J end lost 4 bases, and 11 bases lay between the germline ends. The CDR3 has 13 amino acids. The CDR3 spells CSVEYRPRETQYF. Here the CDR3 DNA reads TGCAGCGTTGAATACCGCCCGAGAGAGACCCAGTACTTC.